This entry concerns a single T cell receptor (beta chain). The clone's antigen remains unknown. There are no base qualities to consult, and no much larger clone falls within one base. Patients with autoimmune disease history or receiving systemic immunosuppression were excluded from the trial. In every dose cohort, peripheral blood was drawn for TCR sequencing at baseline, cycle 4 day 1, and cycle 7 day 1. Samples came from an open-label, multicenter, first-in-human phase I dose-escalation trial of ivuxolimab. Adults with locally advanced or metastatic head and neck squamous cell, hepatocellular, melanoma or renal cell carcinoma were enrolled in the trial. CD4+ and CD8+ T cells were sorted separately from peripheral blood before TCR sequencing. These data originate in a study of OX40 agonist ivuxolimab in advanced cancers. Background on the whole study: Ivuxolimab, which targeted the costimulatory receptor OX40 (CD134), was an agonistic, fully human IgG2 monoclonal antibody. Intravenous ivuxolimab was administered to patients every 2 weeks at six dose levels: 0.01, 0.1, 0.3, 1.5, 3 and 10 mg/kg. Of the approximately 50 dose-escalation patients, hepatocellular carcinoma was present in 19, melanoma in approximately 15, renal cell carcinoma in 9 and head and neck cancer in 9. The paper covers the monotherapy dose-escalation part of the phase I ivuxolimab trial, which included N of about 50 patients. Partial responses were achieved by three dose-escalation patients, of whom one had hepatocellular carcinoma and two had cutaneous melanoma. The purpose of peripheral TCRbeta sequencing was to test whether ivuxolimab changed TCR sequence diversity and led to clonal T-cell expansion. A male proportion of roughly 85% and a mean age of approximately 55 years, ranging from roughly 23 to 80, were recorded for the dose-escalation cohort. Prior anti-PD-1, anti-PD-L1 or anti-CTLA-4 therapy was permitted, and approximately 40% of dose-escalation patients had received checkpoint inhibitors. The investigation overall reported the following: At doses of 0.1 to 3.0 mg/kg, clonal expansion of both CD4+ and CD8+ blood T cells was observed from baseline to week 6. The antigen specificity of the clonally expanded peripheral T cells was not determined. After ivuxolimab, expanded clones were on average more numerous among CD8+ T cells than among CD4+ T cells. Low levels of normalized T-cell clonal expansion were also shown by some nonresponding patients. In partial responders in the 0.1-3.0 mg/kg groups, normalized peripheral clonal expansion was found to be among the lowest, especially among CD8+ T cells.

For sequencing of the TCRbeta CDR3 region, genomic DNA was extracted from the sorted cells. The immunoSEQ Assay was used to sequence the TCRbeta CDR3 regions. TCRdb limited this immuneACCESS table to in-frame rearrangements with V and J called. A share of clones is missing; checked studies link under half to unresolved V genes, and the rest is unexplained. Here the sample has some 60,000 clones; roughly 86% occur a single time. The biggest ten clones account for roughly 4% of the sample. This specimen was CD4+ or CD8+ T cells sorted from blood, taken in a trial of the OX40 agonist ivuxolimab. The receptor was isolated from an adult with an advanced solid tumor such as melanoma, head and neck, liver or kidney cancer.

The DNA is TGTGCCATACCCTCTGGGGCCAACGTCCTGACTTTC. Translated, this gives CAIPSGANVLTF. The V gene is TRBV11-2 and the J gene is TRBJ2-6; no D gene call is confident. The CDR3 covers 12 residues, taking in both the cysteine and the phenylalanine. The entry retains the CDR3 DNA only, 36 bases that are in frame from base 1. Relative to germline, V is 10 bases shorter and J is 0 bases shorter, with 4 bases between their ends. The germline V gene specifies SGHAT as CDR1 and FQNNGV as CDR2.